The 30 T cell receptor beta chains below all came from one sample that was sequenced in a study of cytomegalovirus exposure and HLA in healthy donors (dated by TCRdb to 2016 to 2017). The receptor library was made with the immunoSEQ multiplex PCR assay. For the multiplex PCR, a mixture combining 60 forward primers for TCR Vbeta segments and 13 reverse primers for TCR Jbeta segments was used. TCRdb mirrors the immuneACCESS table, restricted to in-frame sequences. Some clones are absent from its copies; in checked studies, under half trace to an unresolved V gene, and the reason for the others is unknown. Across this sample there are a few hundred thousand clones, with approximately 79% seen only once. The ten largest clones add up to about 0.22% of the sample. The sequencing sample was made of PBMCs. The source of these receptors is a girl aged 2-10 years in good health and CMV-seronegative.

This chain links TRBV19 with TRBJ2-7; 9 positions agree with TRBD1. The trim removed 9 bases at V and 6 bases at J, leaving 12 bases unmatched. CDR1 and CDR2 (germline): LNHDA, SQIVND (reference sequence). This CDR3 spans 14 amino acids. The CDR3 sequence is CASNSGTGTSEQYF. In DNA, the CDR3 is TGTGCCAGCAACTCCGGGACAGGGACTTCCGAGCAGTACTTC.

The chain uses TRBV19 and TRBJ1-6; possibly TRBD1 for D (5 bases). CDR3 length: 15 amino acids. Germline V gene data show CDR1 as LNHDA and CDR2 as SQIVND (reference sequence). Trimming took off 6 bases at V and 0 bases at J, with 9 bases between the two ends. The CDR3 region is CASRQESSYNSPLHF. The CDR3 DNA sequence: TGTGCCAGTAGACAGGAGAGCTCCTATAATTCACCCCTCCACTTT.

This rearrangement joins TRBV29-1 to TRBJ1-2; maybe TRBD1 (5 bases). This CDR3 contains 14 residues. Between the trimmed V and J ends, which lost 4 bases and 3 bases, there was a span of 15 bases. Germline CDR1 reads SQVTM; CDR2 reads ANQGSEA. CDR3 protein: CSVGGAPGDYGYTF. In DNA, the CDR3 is TGCAGCGTTGGCGGGGCACCGGGGGACTATGGCTACACCTTC.

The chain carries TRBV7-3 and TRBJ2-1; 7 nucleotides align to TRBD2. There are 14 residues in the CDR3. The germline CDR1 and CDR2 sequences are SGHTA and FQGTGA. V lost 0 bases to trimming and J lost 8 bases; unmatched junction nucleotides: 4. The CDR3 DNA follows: TGTGCCAGCAGCTTAACGGGGAGGGGCGATGAGCAGTTCTTC. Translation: CASSLTGRGDEQFF.

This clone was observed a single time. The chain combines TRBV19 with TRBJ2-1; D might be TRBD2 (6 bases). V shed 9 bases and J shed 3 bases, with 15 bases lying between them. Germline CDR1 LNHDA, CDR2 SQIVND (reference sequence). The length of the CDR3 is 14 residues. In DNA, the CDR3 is TGTGCCAGCTCTGGGAGGCAGTACTACAATGAGCAGTTCTTC. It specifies CASSGRQYYNEQFF. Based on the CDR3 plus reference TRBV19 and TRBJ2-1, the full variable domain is DGGITQSPKYLFRKEGQNVTLSCEQNLNHDAMYWYRQDPGQGLRLIYYSQIVNDFQKGDIAEGYSVSREKKESFPLTVTSAQKNPTAFYLCASSGRQYYNEQFFGPGTRLTVL.

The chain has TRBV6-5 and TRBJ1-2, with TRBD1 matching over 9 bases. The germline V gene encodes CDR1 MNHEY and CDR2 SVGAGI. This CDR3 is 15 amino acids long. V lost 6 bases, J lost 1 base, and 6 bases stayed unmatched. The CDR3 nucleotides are TGTGCCAGCAGCCGACAGGGGGTCGGTAACTATGGCTACACCTTC. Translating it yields CASSRQGVGNYGYTF.

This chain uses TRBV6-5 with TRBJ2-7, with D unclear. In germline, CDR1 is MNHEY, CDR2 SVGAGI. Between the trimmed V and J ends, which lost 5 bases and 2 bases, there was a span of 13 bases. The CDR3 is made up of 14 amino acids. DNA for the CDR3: TGTGCCAGCAGTCCTACCCTATTTCCCTACGAGCAGTACTTC. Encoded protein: CASSPTLFPYEQYF.

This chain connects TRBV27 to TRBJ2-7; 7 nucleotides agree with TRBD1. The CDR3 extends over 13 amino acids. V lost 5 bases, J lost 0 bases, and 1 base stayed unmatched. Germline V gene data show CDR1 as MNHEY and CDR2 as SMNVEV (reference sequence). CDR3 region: CASSGDSSYEQYF. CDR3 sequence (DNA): TGTGCCAGCAGTGGGGACAGCTCCTACGAGCAGTACTTC.

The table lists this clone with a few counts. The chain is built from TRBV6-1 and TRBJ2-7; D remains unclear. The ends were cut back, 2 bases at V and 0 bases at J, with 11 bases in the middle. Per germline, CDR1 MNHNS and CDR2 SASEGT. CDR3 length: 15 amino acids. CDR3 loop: CASSEMARLSYEQYF. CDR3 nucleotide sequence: TGTGCCAGCAGTGAAATGGCACGCCTCTCCTACGAGCAGTACTTC.

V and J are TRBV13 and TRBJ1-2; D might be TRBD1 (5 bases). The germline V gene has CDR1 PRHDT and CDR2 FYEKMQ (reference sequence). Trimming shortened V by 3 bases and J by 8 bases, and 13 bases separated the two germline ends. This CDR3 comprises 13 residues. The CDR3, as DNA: TGTGCCAGCAGCTTGGGCGGACAAGGCGGCTACACCTTC. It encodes CASSLGGQGGYTF. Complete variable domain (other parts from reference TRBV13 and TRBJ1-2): AAGVIQSPRHLIKEKRETATLKCYPIPRHDTVYWYQQGPGQDPQFLISFYEKMQSDKGSIPDRFSAQQFSDYHSELNMSSLELGDSALYFCASSLGGQGGYTFGSGTRLTVV.

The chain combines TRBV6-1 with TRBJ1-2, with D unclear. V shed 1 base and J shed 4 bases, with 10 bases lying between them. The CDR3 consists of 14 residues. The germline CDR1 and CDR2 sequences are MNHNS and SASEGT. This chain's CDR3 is CASSEDFRGYGYTF. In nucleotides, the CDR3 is TGTGCCAGCAGTGAAGATTTCCGGGGCTATGGCTACACCTTC.

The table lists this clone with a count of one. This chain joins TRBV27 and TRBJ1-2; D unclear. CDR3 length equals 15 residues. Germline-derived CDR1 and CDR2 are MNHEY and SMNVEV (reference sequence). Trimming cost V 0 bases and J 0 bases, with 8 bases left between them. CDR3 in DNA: TGTGCCAGCAGTTTATCCCTGGCTCCTAACTATGGCTACACCTTC. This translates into CASSLSLAPNYGYTF.

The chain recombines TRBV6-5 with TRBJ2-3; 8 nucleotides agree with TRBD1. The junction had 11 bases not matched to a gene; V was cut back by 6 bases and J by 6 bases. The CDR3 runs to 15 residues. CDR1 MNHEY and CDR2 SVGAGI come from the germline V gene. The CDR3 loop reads CASSQTGAGWDTQYF. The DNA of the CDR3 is TGTGCCAGCAGCCAGACAGGGGCGGGATGGGATACGCAGTATTTT.

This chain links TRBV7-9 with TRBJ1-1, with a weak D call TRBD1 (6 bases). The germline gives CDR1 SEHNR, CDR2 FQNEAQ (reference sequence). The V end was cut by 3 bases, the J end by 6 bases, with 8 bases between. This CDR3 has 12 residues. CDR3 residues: CASSLGHAEAFF. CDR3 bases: TGTGCCAGCAGCTTGGGACACGCTGAAGCTTTCTTT.

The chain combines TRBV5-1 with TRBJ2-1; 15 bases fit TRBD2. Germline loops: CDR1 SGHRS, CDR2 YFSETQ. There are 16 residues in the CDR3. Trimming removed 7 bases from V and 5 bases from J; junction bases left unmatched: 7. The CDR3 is CASGLAGGSVHNEQFF. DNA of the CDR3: TGCGCCAGCGGACTAGCGGGGGGGAGCGTACACAATGAGCAGTTCTTC.

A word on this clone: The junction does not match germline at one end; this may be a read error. CDR3 loop: CASRIAGHYGYTF. The CDR3 region has the DNA TGTGCCAGTAGAATAGCAGGGCACTATGGCTACACCTTC. The chain employs TRBV19 and TRBJ1-2, with a tentative D call TRBD1 (5 bases). Germline V gives CDR1 LNHDA, CDR2 SQIVND (reference sequence). This CDR3 contains 13 residues. The variable domain in full, completed from reference TRBV19 and TRBJ1-2, reads DGGITQSPKYLFRKEGQNVTLSCEQNLNHDAMYWYRQDPGQGLRLIYYSQIVNDFQKGDIAEGYSVSREKKESFPLTVTSAQKNPTAFYLCASRIAGHYGYTFGSGTRLTVV.

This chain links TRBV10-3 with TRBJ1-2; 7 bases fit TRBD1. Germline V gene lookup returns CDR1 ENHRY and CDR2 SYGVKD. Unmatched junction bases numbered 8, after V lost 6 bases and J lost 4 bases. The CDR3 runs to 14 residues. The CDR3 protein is CAISLGTALYGYTF. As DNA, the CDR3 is TGTGCCATCAGCCTAGGGACAGCTCTCTATGGCTACACCTTC.

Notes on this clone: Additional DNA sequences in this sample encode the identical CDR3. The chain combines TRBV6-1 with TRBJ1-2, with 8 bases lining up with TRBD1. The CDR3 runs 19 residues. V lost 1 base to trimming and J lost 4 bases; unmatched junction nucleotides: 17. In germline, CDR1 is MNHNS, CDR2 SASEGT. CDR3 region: CASSEDAFVGTGLPYGYTF. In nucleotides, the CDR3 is TGTGCCAGCAGTGAAGATGCTTTCGTCGGGACAGGACTTCCCTATGGCTACACCTTC.

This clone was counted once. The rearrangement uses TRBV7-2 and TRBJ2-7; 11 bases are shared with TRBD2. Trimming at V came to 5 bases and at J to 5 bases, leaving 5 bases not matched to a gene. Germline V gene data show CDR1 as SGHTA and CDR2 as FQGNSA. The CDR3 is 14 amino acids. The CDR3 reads CASSPIAGGDEQYF. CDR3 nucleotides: TGTGCCAGCAGCCCAATAGCGGGAGGGGACGAGCAGTACTTC.

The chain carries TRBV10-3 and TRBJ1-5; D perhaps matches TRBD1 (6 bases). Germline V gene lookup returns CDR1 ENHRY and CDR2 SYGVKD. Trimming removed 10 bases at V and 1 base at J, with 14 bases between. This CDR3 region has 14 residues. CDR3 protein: CATGRQGSNQPQHF. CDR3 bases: TGTGCCACAGGACGTCAGGGGAGCAATCAGCCCCAGCATTTT.

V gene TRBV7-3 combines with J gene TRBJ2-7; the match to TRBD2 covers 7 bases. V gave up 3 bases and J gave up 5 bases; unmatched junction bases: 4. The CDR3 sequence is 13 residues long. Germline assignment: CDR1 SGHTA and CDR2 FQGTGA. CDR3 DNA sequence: TGTGCCAGCAGCTTCGGGGGGAGTGACGAGCAGTACTTC. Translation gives CASSFGGSDEQYF.

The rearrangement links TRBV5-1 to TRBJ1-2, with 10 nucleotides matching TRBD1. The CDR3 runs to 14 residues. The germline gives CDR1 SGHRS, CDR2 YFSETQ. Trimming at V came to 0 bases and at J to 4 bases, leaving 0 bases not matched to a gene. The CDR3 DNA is TGCGCCAGCAGCTTGGGGACAGGGGGCTATGGCTACACCTTC. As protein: CASSLGTGGYGYTF.

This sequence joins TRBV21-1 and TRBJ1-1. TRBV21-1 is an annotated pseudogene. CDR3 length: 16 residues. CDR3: CASSAPRGVSNTEAFF. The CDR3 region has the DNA TGTGCCAGCAGCGCCCCCCGGGGGGTATCGAACACTGAAGCTTTCTTT.

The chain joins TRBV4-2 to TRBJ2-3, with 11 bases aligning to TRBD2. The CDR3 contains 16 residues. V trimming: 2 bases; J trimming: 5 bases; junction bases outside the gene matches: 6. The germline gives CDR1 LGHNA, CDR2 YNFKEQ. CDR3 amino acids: CASSQQTSGTGDTQYF. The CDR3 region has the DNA TGTGCCAGCAGCCAACAGACTAGCGGGACGGGAGATACGCAGTATTTT.

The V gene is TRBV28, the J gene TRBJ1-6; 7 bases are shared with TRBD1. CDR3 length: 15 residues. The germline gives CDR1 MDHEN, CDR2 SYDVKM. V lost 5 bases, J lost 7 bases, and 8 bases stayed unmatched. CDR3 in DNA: TGTGCCAGCAGTACCTCCGGGACAGCCAATTCACCCCTCCACTTT. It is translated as CASSTSGTANSPLHF.

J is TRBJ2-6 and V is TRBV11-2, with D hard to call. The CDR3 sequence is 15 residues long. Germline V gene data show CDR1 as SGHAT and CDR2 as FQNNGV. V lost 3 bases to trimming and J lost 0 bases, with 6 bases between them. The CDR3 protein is CASSLGFSGANVLTF. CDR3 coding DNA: TGTGCCAGCAGCTTGGGCTTCTCTGGGGCCAACGTCCTGACTTTC.

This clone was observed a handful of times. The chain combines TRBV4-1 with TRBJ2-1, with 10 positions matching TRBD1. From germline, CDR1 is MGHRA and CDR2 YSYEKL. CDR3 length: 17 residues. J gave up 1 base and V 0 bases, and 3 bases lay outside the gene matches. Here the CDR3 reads CASSQDGTGVSYNEQFF. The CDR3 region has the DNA TGCGCCAGCAGCCAAGACGGGACAGGGGTATCCTACAATGAGCAGTTCTTC.

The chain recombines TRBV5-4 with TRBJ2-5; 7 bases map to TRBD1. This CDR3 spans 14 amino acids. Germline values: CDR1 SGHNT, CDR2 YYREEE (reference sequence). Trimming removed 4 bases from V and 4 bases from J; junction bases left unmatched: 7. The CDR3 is CASSIGQARETQYF. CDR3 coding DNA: TGTGCCAGCAGCATAGGACAGGCCCGAGAGACCCAGTACTTC.

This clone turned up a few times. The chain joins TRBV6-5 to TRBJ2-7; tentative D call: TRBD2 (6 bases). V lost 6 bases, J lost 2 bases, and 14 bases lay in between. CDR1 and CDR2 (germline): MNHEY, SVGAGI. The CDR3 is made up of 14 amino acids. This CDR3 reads CASSWDSLAYEQYF. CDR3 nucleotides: TGTGCCAGCAGCTGGGACTCCCTCGCCTACGAGCAGTACTTC.

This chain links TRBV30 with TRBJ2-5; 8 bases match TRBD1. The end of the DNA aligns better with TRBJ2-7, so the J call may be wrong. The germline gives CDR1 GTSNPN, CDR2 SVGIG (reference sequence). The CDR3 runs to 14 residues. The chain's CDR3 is CAWADRGFSYEQYF. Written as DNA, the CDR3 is TGTGCCTGGGCAGACAGGGGTTTTTCCTACGAGCAGTACTTC.